This paragraph covers one T cell receptor beta chain sequence. The antigen remains undetermined. Every diagnosis used clinical symptoms, serum thyroxine and TRAb, thyroid ultrasound and orbital computed tomography. This sample holds PBMCs from 8.5 to 10 ml fresh peripheral blood. In germline, CDR1 is MDHEN, CDR2 SYDVKM. The CDR3 spans 16 residues. V lost 3 bases and J lost 1; bases outside the gene matches: 4. This sample was taken from a study of T cells in Graves' hyperthyroidism and ophthalmopathy. General observations from the study: Blood samples included most of the expanded thyroid clonotypes exceeding 0.001. The model's output predicted ophthalmopathy at a median of roughly 6 months prior to onset.

RNA transcripts provided the source from which TCR beta CDR3 regions were amplified. An initial round of RT-PCR targeting the TCR CDR3 relied on the HTBI primer set. Each CDR3 protein is one row after TCRdb ran MiXCR on the multiplex PCR reads. The sample yields 470,000 or so distinct CDR3 sequences, about 20% seen once. The sequence came from a man aged 18 to 30 with Graves' hyperthyroidism. The sample consisted of blood. The chain employs TRBV28 and TRBJ2-2; 8 nucleotides align to TRBD1. This CDR3 is CASSFNGQGNTGELFF. The CDR3 DNA reads TGTGCCAGCAGTTTCAATGGACAGGGGAACACCGGGGAGCTGTTTTTT.